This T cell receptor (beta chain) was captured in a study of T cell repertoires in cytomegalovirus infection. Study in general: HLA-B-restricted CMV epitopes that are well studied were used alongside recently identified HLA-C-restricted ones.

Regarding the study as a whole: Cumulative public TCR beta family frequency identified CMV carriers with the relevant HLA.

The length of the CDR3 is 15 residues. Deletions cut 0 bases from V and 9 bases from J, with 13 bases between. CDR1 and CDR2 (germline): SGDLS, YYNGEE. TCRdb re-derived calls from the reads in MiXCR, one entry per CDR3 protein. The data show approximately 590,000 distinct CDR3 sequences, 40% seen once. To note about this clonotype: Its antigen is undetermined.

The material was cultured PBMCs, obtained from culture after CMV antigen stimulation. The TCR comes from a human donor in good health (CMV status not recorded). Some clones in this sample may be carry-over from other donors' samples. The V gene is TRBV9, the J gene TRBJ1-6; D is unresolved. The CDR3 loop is CASSVVPGVGSPLHF. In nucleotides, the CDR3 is TGTGCCAGCAGCGTAGTCCCTGGGGTGGGTTCACCCCTCCACTTT.